One sample yielded the 31 T cell receptor beta chains listed below, sequenced in a study of regulatory T cells in long-lasting Graves disease (dated by TCRdb to the early 2020s). The time point label, as the study defines it: newly diagnosed GD, antithyroid drugs for less than 3 months. For both TCR sequencing and RNA sequencing, RNA was extracted from PBMCs using TRIzol. Receptor amplification or capture employed multiplex PCR. The run used an Illumina HiSeq 4000. CDR3 regions were amplified by Arm-PCR with iRepertoire HTBI primers to construct TCR beta libraries. The public reads were reprocessed in TCRdb via fastp at Q25 and MiXCR, keeping in-frame beta chains. Rows merge per CDR3 protein into single entries with the most common DNA and genes. The sample contains roughly 560,000 distinct CDR3 sequences, 16% of them found a single time. The ten largest account for approximately 25% of the sample.

The same data also went into a second study, on T cells in Graves' hyperthyroidism and ophthalmopathy.

Sample: peripheral blood mononuclear cells (PBMCs), taken at new diagnosis, from a patient treated with antithyroid drugs. The receptors were gathered from a woman aged 35 to 59 with Graves disease. Donor details come from another sample of the same person, matched by shared clones.

This chain connects TRBV29-1 to TRBJ2-1, with D possibly being TRBD1 (7 bases). CDR1 is SQVTM and CDR2 is ANQGSEA in the germline V gene. The CDR3 has 16 amino acids. V lost 4 bases, J lost 5 bases, and 21 bases lay in between. The CDR3, as DNA: TGCAGCGTTGGTCCCCGCCAGGGGGGTCCCCACAATGAGCAGTTCTTC. Translating it yields CSVGPRQGGPHNEQFF.

This clonotype has only one observation. The chain couples TRBV19 to TRBJ2-3, with 14 bases fitting TRBD2. Germline CDR1 LNHDA, CDR2 SQIVND (reference sequence). V lost 4 bases and J lost 5; bases outside the gene matches: 5. The CDR3 is made up of 16 amino acids. The CDR3 DNA sequence: TGTGCCAGTAGTAGACTAGCGGGGGGGCAGGGAGATACGCAGTATTTT. Amino acids: CASSRLAGGQGDTQYF.

This clonotype appeared many times. The genes are TRBV11-1 and TRBJ2-1; the D gene is possibly TRBD1 (7 bases). Germline CDR1 SGHAT, CDR2 FQDESV (reference sequence). The V gene lost 5 bases and the J gene lost 0 bases, with 17 bases spanning the gap. CDR3 length equals 17 residues. CDR3 coding DNA: TGTGCCAGCAGCCCCGCGCCAGGGGGGCCCTCCTACAATGAGCAGTTCTTC. It translates to CASSPAPGGPSYNEQFF.

The chain recombines TRBV19 with TRBJ1-5; D remains ambiguous. V dropped 2 bases and J dropped 2 bases, with 13 bases sitting between them. The CDR3 contains 16 residues. Looked up from germline, CDR1 is LNHDA and CDR2 is SQIVND (reference sequence). DNA of the CDR3: TGTGCCAGTAGTATAAGGCTGCCGTGGGGCAATCAGCCCCAGCATTTT. Translating gives CASSIRLPWGNQPQHF. Together with reference TRBV19 and TRBJ1-5, the CDR3 gives the full variable domain: DGGITQSPKYLFRKEGQNVTLSCEQNLNHDAMYWYRQDPGQGLRLIYYSQIVNDFQKGDIAEGYSVSREKKESFPLTVTSAQKNPTAFYLCASSIRLPWGNQPQHFGDGTRLSIL.

There are a few counts of this clonotype. V gene TRBV5-1 combines with J gene TRBJ2-7, with D tentatively TRBD1 (6 bases). V was shortened by 2 bases and J by 4 bases, with 22 bases between the two germline ends. CDR1 is SGHRS, CDR2 YFSETQ, per germline. The CDR3 has 17 amino acids. CDR3 DNA: TGCGCCAGCAGCTTTTCTTTCAGCAGGGGATCTTTATACGAGCAGTACTTC. Protein product: CASSFSFSRGSLYEQYF. The full variable domain, rest sourced from reference TRBV5-1 and TRBJ2-7, is KAGVTQTPRYLIKTRGQQVTLSCSPISGHRSVSWYQQTPGQGLQFLFEYFSETQRNKGNFPGRFSGRQFSNSRSEMNVSTLELGDSALYLCASSFSFSRGSLYEQYFGPGTRLTVT.

This clonotype has more than one count but fewer than ten. The chain joins TRBV2 to TRBJ1-1; 7 nucleotides align to TRBD1. CDR3 length: 13 residues. Germline lookup yields CDR1 SNHLY and CDR2 FYNNEI. J was trimmed by 3 bases and V by 8 bases; bases with no gene match: 6. Here the CDR3 reads CASARQGYTEAFF. CDR3 in DNA: TGTGCCAGCGCCCGACAGGGATACACTGAAGCTTTCTTT.

The V and J genes are TRBV20-1 and TRBJ2-7; TRBD1 or TRBD2 may be the D gene (6 bases each). The CDR3 has 14 residues. Germline CDR1 and CDR2: DFQATT and SNEGSKA (reference sequence). Deletions cut 6 bases from V and 8 bases from J, with 23 bases between. CDR3 region: CSAQMHGGVVQQYF. The DNA for the CDR3 is TGCAGTGCGCAAATGCACGGGGGCGTAGTCCAGCAGTACTTC.

The sample holds many counts of this clonotype. The chain employs TRBV6-1 and TRBJ2-5, with D tentatively TRBD1 (7 bases). Germline V gives CDR1 MNHNS, CDR2 SASEGT. The CDR3 has 15 amino acids. Trimming removed 5 bases at V and 7 bases at J, with 20 bases between. CDR3 in DNA: TGTGCCAGCAGTCCGGACTACCCCAGGGGGGCGACCCAGTACTTC. This sequence encodes CASSPDYPRGATQYF.

This clonotype has a count of ten or more. A junction end diverges from the germline sequence, so it may reflect a read error. The chain recombines TRBV20-1 with TRBJ1-5, with a tentative D call TRBD1 (5 bases). This CDR3 comprises 14 residues. In germline, CDR1 is DFQATT, CDR2 SNEGSKA (reference sequence). CDR3 bases: TGCAGTGCGAGAGGGGTCGGAGGCAATCAGCCCCAGCATTTT. Amino acid sequence: CSARGVGGNQPQHF.

This clonotype was seen a few times. CDR3 residues: CASRGPGTTQETQYF. The CDR3 DNA is TGCGCCAGCAGAGGGCCAGGGACTACCCAAGAGACCCAGTACTTC. This chain joins TRBV4-1 and TRBJ2-5, with 7 positions matching TRBD2. The V segment lost 6 bases and the J segment 1 base; nucleotides outside the gene matches: 8. In germline, CDR1 is MGHRA, CDR2 YSYEKL. The length of the CDR3 is 15 residues.

This clonotype has at least ten counts. The rearrangement joins TRBV18 to TRBJ2-3; 8 bases map to TRBD2. V lost 6 bases, J lost 4 bases, and 12 bases stayed unmatched. The CDR3 consists of 16 residues. Germline CDR1 reads KGHSH; CDR2 reads LQKENI. This CDR3 reads CASSPELAEIPDTQYF. CDR3 DNA sequence: TGTGCCAGCTCCCCTGAACTAGCGGAAATTCCAGATACGCAGTATTTT.

The chain links TRBV7-9 to TRBJ1-1; D uncertain. This CDR3 comprises 13 residues. Germline-derived CDR1 and CDR2 are SEHNR and FQNEAQ (reference sequence). V gave up 3 bases and J gave up 5 bases, with 10 bases separating them. The CDR3 DNA sequence: TGTGCCAGCAGCTTTACAGAAGTTACTGAAGCTTTCTTT. Translation: CASSFTEVTEAFF.

This clonotype was seen more than once but under ten times. This chain joins TRBV6-5 and TRBJ1-1; D is unclear. Germline V gene data show CDR1 as MNHEY and CDR2 as SVGAGI. This CDR3 comprises 12 residues. Trimming took off 0 bases at V and 8 bases at J, with 7 bases between the two ends. The CDR3: CASSYSGREAFF. DNA of the CDR3: TGTGCCAGCAGTTACTCAGGCAGGGAAGCTTTCTTT.

The table lists this clonotype with many counts. The junction departs from the called germline gene at one end, perhaps through a read error. V gene TRBV5-5 combines with J gene TRBJ1-5; TRBD1 might be the D (6 bases). The germline V gene encodes CDR1 SGHKS and CDR2 YYEKEE (reference sequence). The CDR3 contains 15 residues. This chain's CDR3 is CASSLGASPNQPQHF. Here the CDR3 DNA reads TGTGCCAGCAGTTTGGGGGCCAGTCCCAATCAGCCCCAGCATTTT. Full variable domain (rest looked up from reference TRBV5-5 and TRBJ1-5): DAGVTQSPTHLIKTRGQQVTLRCSPISGHKSVSWYQQVLGQGPQFIFQYYEKEERGRGNFPDRFSARQFPNYSSELNVNALLLGDSALYLCASSLGASPNQPQHFGDGTRLSIL.

This clonotype was seen ten or more times. The rearrangement links TRBV6-5 to TRBJ1-2; tentative D call: TRBD1 (5 bases). CDR1 and CDR2 from the germline V gene are MNHEY and SVGAGI. This CDR3 contains 12 residues. Between the trimmed V and J ends, which lost 2 bases and 8 bases, there was a span of 9 bases. The CDR3 loop is CASSYGDGGYTF. The CDR3 DNA reads as TGTGCCAGCAGTTACGGGGACGGCGGCTACACCTTC.

V gene TRBV5-1 combines with J gene TRBJ2-7; D is possibly TRBD2 (5 bases). Trimming pared 4 bases from V and 3 bases from J, leaving 8 bases between. The V gene's germline CDR1 is SGHRS and CDR2 YFSETQ. This CDR3 spans 12 amino acids. In nucleotides, the CDR3 is TGCGCCAGCAGCGGGAGAGGCTACGAGCAGTACTTC. Encoded protein: CASSGRGYEQYF.

This sequence joins TRBV4-3 and TRBJ1-2, with D unclear. V lost 2 bases and J lost 0, with 13 bases in between. This CDR3 spans 16 amino acids. Germline assignment: CDR1 LGHNA and CDR2 YSLEER. CDR3 loop: CASSQTQGLTNYGYTF. The CDR3 region has the DNA TGCGCCAGCAGCCAAACACAAGGCCTAACTAACTATGGCTACACCTTC.

V and J are TRBV11-2 and TRBJ2-7, with D maybe TRBD2 (5 bases). CDR1 is SGHAT and CDR2 is FQNNGV in the germline V gene. This CDR3 has 20 residues. The V end was cut by 0 bases, the J end by 0 bases, with 24 bases between. CDR3 DNA sequence: TGTGCCAGCAGCTTAGACCGACTAATTTCGAGGAGGAACCGCTCCTACGAGCAGTACTTC. Amino acids: CASSLDRLISRRNRSYEQYF.

V is TRBV18 and J is TRBJ1-1, with unresolved D. This CDR3 has 14 amino acids. Germline V gene sequence: CDR1 KGHSH, CDR2 LQKENI. The V end was cut by 10 bases, the J end by 1 base, with 16 bases between. CDR3 loop: CATKFRRGNTEAFF. DNA for the CDR3: TGTGCCACCAAATTTCGGAGAGGGAACACTGAAGCTTTCTTT.

A single count supports this clonotype. This chain connects TRBV5-1 to TRBJ2-5; possibly TRBD2 for D (6 bases). This CDR3 comprises 14 residues. CDR1 is SGHRS and CDR2 is YFSETQ in the germline V gene. Trimming left V 3 bases short and J 5 bases short, with 14 bases between. The CDR3 loop reads CASSSEGPWETQYF. DNA for the CDR3: TGCGCCAGCAGCTCGGAGGGCCCCTGGGAGACCCAGTACTTC.

This clonotype has at least ten counts. CDR3 sequence: CASSALLAGQADEQFF. CDR3 DNA: TGTGCCAGCAGTGCCCTACTAGCGGGCCAGGCGGATGAGCAGTTCTTC. This rearrangement joins TRBV12-3 or TRBV12-4 to TRBJ2-1; 9 bases line up with TRBD2. V dropped 5 bases and J dropped 8; count of bases not matched to a gene: 13. The CDR3 totals 16 residues.

There are a few counts of this clonotype. This sequence joins TRBV9 and TRBJ1-4, with D uncertain. CDR1 is SGDLS, CDR2 YYNGEE, per germline. This CDR3 is 17 amino acids long. Trimming removed 0 bases at V and 3 bases at J, with 15 bases between. CDR3 DNA: TGTGCCAGCAGCGTAGGGGAGAGTTCGTATTCTAATGAAAAACTGTTTTTT. Translating it yields CASSVGESSYSNEKLFF.

V usage is TRBV29-1 and J usage is TRBJ1-1; 12 bases are shared with TRBD1. Germline CDR1 and CDR2: SQVTM and ANQGSEA. The V and J ends lost 7 bases and 4 bases, in that order; junction bases with no gene match: 7. CDR3 length equals 14 residues. CDR3 nucleotide sequence: TGCAGCGCAGAGGGACAGGGGGCACGCACTGAAGCTTTCTTT. Its protein product is CSAEGQGARTEAFF. The full variable domain, its missing parts supplied by reference TRBV29-1 and TRBJ1-1, is SAVISQKPSRDICQRGTSLTIQCQVDSQVTMMFWYRQQPGQSLTLIATANQGSEATYESGFVIDKFPISRPNLTFSTLTVSNMSPEDSSIYLCSAEGQGARTEAFFGQGTRLTVV.

A word on this clonotype: A far larger clone differs by one base, so this is likely a read error. For the CDR3, the DNA is TGTGCCAGCATGGGACAGGTTTCCTACGAGCAGTTCTTC. It yields the protein CASMGQVSYEQFF. This chain connects TRBV2 to TRBJ2-3, with 8 bases lining up with TRBD1. The end of the DNA fits TRBJ2-1 better, so the J call may be wrong. The germline gives CDR1 SNHLY, CDR2 FYNNEI. The CDR3 length is 13 residues.

The chain links TRBV3-1 to TRBJ1-6; D uncertain. The CDR3 runs 15 residues. CDR1 and CDR2 from the germline V gene are LGHDT and YNNKEL (reference sequence). V lost 0 bases to trimming and J lost 2 bases, with 5 bases between them. The CDR3 here is CASSQDWAYNSPLHF. DNA for the CDR3: TGTGCCAGCAGCCAAGATTGGGCCTATAATTCACCCCTCCACTTT.

This clonotype was counted many times. The chain has TRBV3-1 and TRBJ1-1; D perhaps matches TRBD1 (5 bases). Germline-derived CDR1 and CDR2 are LGHDT and YNNKEL (reference sequence). Between the trimmed V and J ends, which lost 5 bases and 1 base, there was a span of 8 bases. The CDR3 contains 13 residues. The CDR3 region is CASSDSGNTEAFF. Here the CDR3 DNA reads TGTGCCAGCAGCGACAGTGGGAACACTGAAGCTTTCTTT.

This clonotype was observed at least ten times. The chain joins TRBV20-1 to TRBJ2-3; TRBD2 matches 15 bases. The germline V gene has CDR1 DFQATT and CDR2 SNEGSKA (reference sequence). V shed 8 bases, J shed 1 base, and the junction held 7 bases outside the gene matches. The CDR3 totals 16 residues. CDR3: CSLGLAGGLRTDTQYF. The CDR3, as DNA: TGCAGTCTCGGACTAGCGGGGGGGCTGCGCACAGATACGCAGTATTTT.

This clonotype was picked up many times. The rearrangement uses TRBV10-3 and TRBJ1-5, with TRBD1 identical over 7 bases. The CDR3 contains 15 residues. The J segment lost 7 bases and the V segment lost 0 bases, leaving 6 bases of the junction unmatched. Per germline, CDR1 ENHRY and CDR2 SYGVKD. The CDR3 coding sequence is TGTGCCATCAGTGAGTCCCCCGGACAGGCACAGCCCCAGCATTTT. Translated, it gives CAISESPGQAQPQHF.

This clonotype was seen only a few times. The chain carries TRBV12-5 and TRBJ2-3, with 11 bases identical to TRBD2. The CDR3 extends over 14 amino acids. Germline V lookup: CDR1 LGHNT, CDR2 FRNRAP. V shed 7 bases, J shed 4 bases, and the junction held 4 bases outside the gene matches. CDR3 DNA: TGTGCTAGTGCTATAGCGGGGGGGCCAGATACGCAGTATTTT. Its translation: CASAIAGGPDTQYF.

This clonotype was observed a few times. The chain links TRBV20-1 to TRBJ1-5, with D possibly matching TRBD1 (5 bases). Trimming shortened V by 6 bases and J by 4 bases, and 13 bases separated the two germline ends. The CDR3 contains 13 residues. Germline CDR1 reads DFQATT; CDR2 reads SNEGSKA (reference sequence). The CDR3 DNA is TGCAGTGCAGCGGGGCAGGAAAATCAGCCCCAGCATTTT. Its protein product is CSAAGQENQPQHF.

Only a few counts were recorded for this clonotype. The CDR3 reads CASSIRGAKRHTDTQYF. Here the CDR3 DNA reads TGTGCCAGTAGTATACGCGGGGCCAAACGACACACAGATACGCAGTATTTT. The chain carries TRBV19 and TRBJ2-3, with a tentative D call TRBD2 (6 bases). The CDR3 totals 17 residues. Trimming removed 2 bases at V and 2 bases at J, with 17 bases between. Germline V gene lookup returns CDR1 LNHDA and CDR2 SQIVND (reference sequence).